One sample yielded the 30 T cell receptor beta chains listed below, sequenced in a study of siplizumab effects on memory and regulatory T cells. The mixed lymphocyte reaction cells underwent coculture at 37°C for 6 days. This table comes from immunoSEQ multiplex PCR, and its TCRdb copy is limited to in-frame clones, with some not included. The sample yields about 10,000 clones, under 55% seen once. These receptors have no known antigen. The material sequenced was CFSE-low (dividing) CD8+ T cells sorted from an allogeneic mixed lymphocyte reaction. The receptors were sampled from a human donor in good health; the cells came from an allogeneic mixed lymphocyte reaction.

This chain connects TRBV7-7 to TRBJ2-7; 10 bases agree with TRBD1. Germline assignment: CDR1 SSHAT and CDR2 FNYEAQ (reference sequence). V lost 8 bases to trimming and J lost 4 bases; unmatched junction nucleotides: 5. The CDR3 is 13 residues long. CDR3 amino acids: CASAMGQGYEQYF. CDR3 coding DNA: TGTGCCAGCGCCATGGGACAGGGGTACGAGCAGTACTTC.

This rearrangement joins TRBV25-1 to TRBJ2-5; a weak D match, TRBD2 (6 bases). V was cut by 4 bases and J by 2 bases, with 11 bases left in between. The CDR3 contains 14 residues. Per the germline V gene, CDR1 is MGHDK and CDR2 is SYGVNS. CDR3 bases: TGTGCCAGCAGTGCGACCGGGACTCAAGAGACCCAGTACTTC. It encodes CASSATGTQETQYF.

The chain couples TRBV6-5 to TRBJ2-7, with unresolved D. V dropped 2 bases and J dropped 6 bases, with 11 bases sitting between them. Germline-derived CDR1 and CDR2 are MNHEY and SVGAGI. The CDR3 extends over 13 amino acids. CDR3 nucleotide sequence: TGTGCCAGCAGTTACGGGTTCATGGGCGAGCAGTACTTC. As protein: CASSYGFMGEQYF.

This clone was seen only a few times. The chain has TRBV13 and TRBJ1-2; 7 nucleotides match TRBD1. The V segment lost 5 bases and the J segment 4 bases; nucleotides outside the gene matches: 10. Germline V gene sequence: CDR1 PRHDT, CDR2 FYEKMQ (reference sequence). CDR3 size: 15 residues. In DNA, the CDR3 is TGTGCCAGCAGCCCCGACAGGGACGGATTCTATGGCTACACCTTC. Amino acids: CASSPDRDGFYGYTF.

By sample share, this clone is medium-sized. The J gene is TRBJ1-4, the V gene TRBV27; weak D call: TRBD1 (6 bases). Trimming took 6 bases from V and 3 from J, leaving 14 bases between them. This CDR3 is 15 amino acids long. Per the germline V gene, CDR1 is MNHEY and CDR2 is SMNVEV (reference sequence). The CDR3: CASRGSRGPNEKLFF. The CDR3 DNA reads TGTGCCAGCAGGGGCAGCAGGGGTCCTAATGAAAAACTGTTTTTT.

In the case of this clone: Other DNA sequences in the same sample also yield this CDR3. The chain has TRBV6-6 and TRBJ2-7, with D possibly called TRBD1 or TRBD2 (6 bases each). V lost 0 bases and J 6 bases, leaving 9 bases between the germline ends. The germline V gene has CDR1 MNHNY and CDR2 SVGAGI (reference sequence). The CDR3 covers 13 residues. CDR3 sequence: CASSYSGGLEQYF. The CDR3 coding sequence is TGTGCCAGCAGTTACTCGGGGGGCCTCGAGCAGTACTTC.

This clone qualifies as medium-sized (0.01 to 0.1%). This chain connects TRBV25-1 to TRBJ2-7; D gene ambiguous. Between the trimmed V and J ends, which lost 4 bases and 1 base, there was a span of 2 bases. This CDR3 region has 11 residues. The germline CDR1 and CDR2 sequences are MGHDK and SYGVNS. The DNA of the CDR3 is TGTGCCAGCAGTGCATCCTACGAGCAGTACTTC. Translation gives CASSASYEQYF.

This clone was recorded a few times. The V gene is TRBV5-4, the J gene TRBJ2-7; 9 positions agree with TRBD2. The junction had 10 bases not matched to a gene; V was cut back by 7 bases and J by 2 bases. CDR3 length equals 15 residues. Germline V gene lookup returns CDR1 SGHNT and CDR2 YYREEE (reference sequence). The CDR3 DNA is TGTGCCAGCGCGGGGGGGCCCCCCGGGGCCTACGAGCAGTACTTC. It translates to CASAGGPPGAYEQYF.

This chain uses TRBV19 with TRBJ1-5; 9 nucleotides match TRBD1. Germline CDR1 reads LNHDA; CDR2 reads SQIVND (reference sequence). Trimming removed 3 bases from V and 2 bases from J; junction bases left unmatched: 8. CDR3 size: 17 residues. CDR3 sequence reads: CASSIGGTGIGNQPQHF. DNA of the CDR3: TGTGCCAGTAGTATTGGGGGGACAGGGATTGGCAATCAGCCCCAGCATTTT.

Relative to its sample, this clone is medium-sized (0.01 to 0.1%). The V call is TRBV6-5, the J call TRBJ2-3; 7 bases line up with TRBD1. After removal of 5 bases from V and 0 bases from J, the junction contained 5 bases not matched to a gene. Germline CDR1 and CDR2: MNHEY and SVGAGI. The CDR3 is 15 residues long. The DNA for the CDR3 is TGTGCCAGCAGTGCCGGGACAGTTAGCACAGATACGCAGTATTTT. This translates into CASSAGTVSTDTQYF.

This clone was detected a few times. The chain joins TRBV29-1 to TRBJ2-1, with D perhaps matching TRBD1 or TRBD2 (5 bases each). This CDR3 contains 12 residues. Trimming shortened V by 5 bases and J by 15 bases, and 20 bases separated the two germline ends. Looked up from germline, CDR1 is SQVTM and CDR2 is ANQGSEA. Here the CDR3 DNA reads TGCAGCGTTCCCGTGGGGGACCCCCCGGGGTTCTTC. Translating gives CSVPVGDPPGFF.

This clone is categorized as medium-sized (0.01 to 0.1%). V gene TRBV19 combines with J gene TRBJ2-7, with 10 positions matching TRBD2. The CDR3 totals 17 residues. V shed 3 bases and J 4 bases; nucleotides not matched to a gene: 12. CDR1 and CDR2 (germline): LNHDA, SQIVND (reference sequence). For the CDR3, the DNA is TGTGCCAGTAGTATCGCTAGCGGGGGCCCTCAAGGGTACGAGCAGTACTTC. Its protein is CASSIASGGPQGYEQYF.

Of note for this clone: The junction departs from germline at one end; a sequencing error may be responsible. The V call is TRBV5-3, the J call TRBJ2-7; 7 positions agree with TRBD2. TRBV5-3 carries the ORF label, with uncertain function. This CDR3 has 12 amino acids. The CDR3 DNA reads as TGTGCCAGCAGCTTGGGACTATTGGACCAGTACTTC. Translation gives CASSLGLLDQYF.

This clone was counted once. The chain recombines TRBV13 with TRBJ2-7; D not certain. Trimming cost V 0 bases and J 0 bases, with 0 bases left between them. The CDR3 spans 12 residues. CDR1 is PRHDT, CDR2 FYEKMQ, per germline (reference sequence). CDR3: CASSLGSYEQYF. The CDR3 DNA is TGTGCCAGCAGCTTAGGCTCCTACGAGCAGTACTTC. Supplemented by reference TRBV13 and TRBJ2-7, the full variable domain reads AAGVIQSPRHLIKEKRETATLKCYPIPRHDTVYWYQQGPGQDPQFLISFYEKMQSDKGSIPDRFSAQQFSDYHSELNMSSLELGDSALYFCASSLGSYEQYFGPGTRLTVT.

The DNA of the CDR3 is TGTGCCTGGAGTGTCGGTCAGACTACCTACGAGCAGTACTTC. Its translation: CAWSVGQTTYEQYF. The genes are TRBV30 and TRBJ2-7, with D perhaps matching TRBD2 (5 bases). Trimming removed 0 bases from V and 2 bases from J, with 11 bases in between. This CDR3 comprises 14 residues. Per the germline V gene, CDR1 is GTSNPN and CDR2 is SVGIG (reference sequence).

Notes on this clone: The junction departs from the called germline gene at one end, perhaps through a read error. The chain links TRBV5-8 to TRBJ1-1; 8 bases align to TRBD1. The CDR3 sequence is 16 residues long. Germline loops: CDR1 SGHTS, CDR2 YDEGEE. The CDR3 nucleotides read TGCGCCAGCAGCCAAGATCGGCAGGGGGCTTGGACTGAAGCTTTCTTT. Translation: CASSQDRQGAWTEAFF.

This clone is medium-sized within its sample. The rearrangement links TRBV11-1 to TRBJ2-7; D not certain. The CDR3 is 13 residues long. Per the germline V gene, CDR1 is SGHAT and CDR2 is FQDESV (reference sequence). Trimming left V 2 bases short and J 3 bases short, with 8 bases between. Here the CDR3 DNA reads TGTGCCAGCAGCTTAAGCCATCTCTACGAGCAGTACTTC. It is translated as CASSLSHLYEQYF.

The V gene is TRBV6-5, the J gene TRBJ2-1; D possibly corresponds to TRBD2 (6 bases). CDR3 length equals 15 residues. Germline lookup yields CDR1 MNHEY and CDR2 SVGAGI. Trimming took 5 bases from V and 5 from J, leaving 16 bases between them. The CDR3 DNA reads as TGTGCCAGCAGTCCTTCCGGGACTTCTCACAATGAGCAGTTCTTC. Amino acids: CASSPSGTSHNEQFF.

J is TRBJ1-2 and V is TRBV5-6; 9 bases map to TRBD1. Per germline, CDR1 SGHDT and CDR2 YYEEEE. Trimming at V came to 2 bases and at J to 7 bases, leaving 6 bases not matched to a gene. The CDR3 is 14 residues long. The CDR3 nucleotides are TGTGCCAGCAGCTTAACAGGGGGCGCGACTGGCTACACCTTC. Translating gives CASSLTGGATGYTF.

Relative to its sample, this clone is medium-sized (0.01 to 0.1%). The genes are TRBV7-9 and TRBJ1-1, with unresolved D. The V and J ends lost 3 bases and 7 bases respectively, with 6 bases between them. Looked up from germline, CDR1 is SEHNR and CDR2 is FQNEAQ (reference sequence). The CDR3 sequence is 11 residues long. The CDR3 sequence is CASSFLLEAFF. The CDR3 DNA reads as TGTGCCAGCAGCTTTTTACTTGAAGCTTTCTTT.

This clone is categorized as medium-sized. V gene TRBV7-7 combines with J gene TRBJ2-7; TRBD2 is a possible D gene (6 bases). The CDR3 is 13 amino acids. Germline values: CDR1 SSHAT, CDR2 FNYEAQ (reference sequence). The V gene lost 5 bases and the J gene lost 4 bases, with 12 bases spanning the gap. Here the CDR3 reads CASSEGLGYEQYF. CDR3 sequence (DNA): TGTGCCAGCAGCGAGGGACTGGGGTACGAGCAGTACTTC.

CDR3 region: CASSPGGTEAFF. In DNA form, the CDR3 reads TGTGCCAGCAGCCCCGGGGGGACTGAAGCTTTCTTT. The J gene is TRBJ1-1, the V gene TRBV5-4, with D possibly being TRBD1 (5 bases). Trimming took 4 bases from V and 5 from J, leaving 9 bases between them. Germline loops: CDR1 SGHNT, CDR2 YYREEE (reference sequence). The CDR3 has 12 residues.

The table lists this clone with a few counts. V usage is TRBV9 and J usage is TRBJ1-3, with D uncertain. CDR1 is SGDLS, CDR2 YYNGEE, per germline. There are 14 residues in the CDR3. V was cut by 0 bases and J by 0 bases, with 4 bases left in between. The CDR3 loop is CASSVASSGNTIYF. In DNA form, the CDR3 reads TGTGCCAGCAGCGTAGCCAGCTCTGGAAACACCATATATTTT.

The gene calls are TRBV12-5 and TRBJ2-1, with 11 bases identical to TRBD2. The germline CDR1 and CDR2 sequences are LGHNT and FRNRAP. V dropped 6 bases and J dropped 4; count of bases not matched to a gene: 5. This CDR3 has 15 residues. The CDR3 sequence: CASGVAGGEYNEQFF. In DNA, the CDR3 is TGTGCTAGTGGCGTAGCGGGGGGGGAATACAATGAGCAGTTCTTC.

This clone appeared a few times. The chain has TRBV6-5 and TRBJ2-2; 11 nucleotides match TRBD2. Unmatched junction bases numbered 8, after V lost 6 bases and J lost 8 bases. From germline, CDR1 is MNHEY and CDR2 SVGAGI. This CDR3 comprises 15 residues. The CDR3 loop reads CASSLSGGAAGELFF. As DNA, the CDR3 is TGTGCCAGCAGCCTTAGCGGGGGGGCCGCGGGGGAGCTGTTTTTT.

The chain has TRBV5-6 and TRBJ1-2, with D maybe TRBD1 (5 bases). The germline gives CDR1 SGHDT, CDR2 YYEEEE. Trimming pared 5 bases from V and 3 bases from J, leaving 14 bases between. The CDR3 is 14 amino acids. The CDR3 reads CASSMEDNYYGYTF. The CDR3 DNA reads TGTGCCAGCAGTATGGAGGACAACTACTATGGCTACACCTTC.

Points on this clone: At the DNA level, this CDR3 is encoded by other sequences in the same sample as well. The rearrangement links TRBV9 to TRBJ2-7; D ambiguous. Germline V gene lookup returns CDR1 SGDLS and CDR2 YYNGEE. Trimming stripped 0 bases from V and 2 bases from J, with 9 bases between. There are 14 residues in the CDR3. DNA of the CDR3: TGTGCCAGCAGCGTAGGGGTTATGGCCTACGAGCAGTACTTC. Protein sequence: CASSVGVMAYEQYF. Using reference TRBV9 and TRBJ2-7 for the parts outside the CDR3, the full variable domain is DSGVTQTPKHLITATGQRVTLRCSPRSGDLSVYWYQQSLDQGLQFLIQYYNGEERAKGNILERFSAQQFPDLHSELNLSSLELGDSALYFCASSVGVMAYEQYFGPGTRLTVT.

This clone was counted many times. V is TRBV9 and J is TRBJ2-2; D uncertain. The germline V and J ends were trimmed by 3 bases and 4 bases, with 16 bases remaining between them. This CDR3 has 16 residues. Germline V CDR1 and CDR2: SGDLS, YYNGEE. The CDR3 loop is CASSASRTEPTGELFF. For the CDR3, the DNA is TGTGCCAGCAGCGCCTCACGGACGGAACCCACCGGGGAGCTGTTTTTT.

V is TRBV6-5 and J is TRBJ2-7; D is perhaps TRBD2 (5 bases). V was shortened by 5 bases and J by 0 bases, with 14 bases between the two germline ends. The CDR3 covers 15 residues. Germline V gives CDR1 MNHEY, CDR2 SVGAGI. The CDR3 loop is CASSPDEGLSYEQYF. Written as DNA, the CDR3 is TGTGCCAGCAGTCCGGACGAGGGTCTCTCCTACGAGCAGTACTTC.

This clone was picked up a small number of times. The chain is built from TRBV7-9 and TRBJ2-7; 7 bases match TRBD1. V dropped 7 bases and J dropped 5; count of bases not matched to a gene: 11. Germline-derived CDR1 and CDR2 are SEHNR and FQNEAQ (reference sequence). This CDR3 spans 14 amino acids. CDR3 sequence (DNA): TGTGCCAGCATCCCATTAGAGGGGGCTAACGAGCAGTACTTC. This encodes CASIPLEGANEQYF.